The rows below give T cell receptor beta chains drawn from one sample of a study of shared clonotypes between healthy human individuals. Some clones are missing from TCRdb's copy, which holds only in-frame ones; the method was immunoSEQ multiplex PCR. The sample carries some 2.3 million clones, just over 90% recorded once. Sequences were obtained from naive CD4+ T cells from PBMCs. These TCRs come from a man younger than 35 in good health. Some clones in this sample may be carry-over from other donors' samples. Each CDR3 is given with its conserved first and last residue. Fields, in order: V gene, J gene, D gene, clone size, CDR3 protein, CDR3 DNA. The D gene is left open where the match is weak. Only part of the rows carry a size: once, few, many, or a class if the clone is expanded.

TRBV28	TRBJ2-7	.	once	CASSPGFEQYF	TGTGCCAGCAGTCCTGGGTTCGAGCAGTACTTC
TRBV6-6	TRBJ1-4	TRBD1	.	CASSLPTRGQGEKLFF	TGTGCCAGCAGTTTACCGACCAGGGGGCAGGGAGAAAAACTGTTTTTT
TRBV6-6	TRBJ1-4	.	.	CASSEINEKLFF	TGTGCCAGCAGCGAAATTAATGAAAAACTGTTTTTT
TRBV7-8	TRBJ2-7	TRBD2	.	CASSTPGLAGKSSYEQYF	TGTGCCAGCAGCACTCCGGGACTAGCGGGGAAGAGCTCCTACGAGCAGTACTTC
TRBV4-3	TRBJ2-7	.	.	CASSPAGSNYEQYF	TGCGCCAGCAGCCCGGCAGGGAGTAACTACGAGCAGTACTTC
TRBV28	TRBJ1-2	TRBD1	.	CASSLGPGQGSNYGYTF	TGTGCCAGCAGTTTGGGGCCCGGACAGGGCTCCAACTATGGCTACACCTTC
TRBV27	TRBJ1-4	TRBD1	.	CASSRITSLGTAGEKLFF	TGTGCCAGCAGTCGTATCACCTCATTGGGGACAGCGGGTGAAAAACTGTTTTTT
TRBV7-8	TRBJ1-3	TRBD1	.	CASSRQGTISGNTIYF	TGTGCCAGCTCTCGACAGGGGACGATATCTGGAAACACCATATATTTT
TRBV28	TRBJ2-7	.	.	CASSLRQGKGEQYF	TGTGCCAGCAGTTTGCGCCAGGGGAAGGGGGAGCAGTACTTC
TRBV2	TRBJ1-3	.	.	CASRRGDYSGNTIYF	TGTGCCAGCAGGAGGGGAGATTACTCTGGAAACACCATATATTTT
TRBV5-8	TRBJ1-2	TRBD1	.	CASSLLEDRGAGYTF	TGTGCCAGCAGCTTGCTTGAGGACAGGGGAGCTGGCTACACCTTC